This TCR beta chain stems from a study of T-cell memory formation after mild COVID-19. Study-wide results and caveats: Nothing showed for sure that second-wave clones peaking on day 37 were SARS-CoV-2 specific.

TCR alpha and TCR beta cDNA libraries with sample barcodes and UMIs came from 5'RACE using constant-segment primers. TCRdb ran MiXCR on the 5' RACE reads and lists one entry per CDR3 protein. The repertoire holds roughly 200,000 distinct CDR3 sequences, with roughly 18% as singletons. Details on this clonotype: The antigen remains undetermined.

This CDR3 has 14 residues. The ends lost 5 bases at V and 5 bases at J; junction bases unmatched: 7. Germline assignment: CDR1 SGHVS and CDR2 FNYEAQ. Sequenced material: PBMCs or a T cell subset sorted from them (not recorded which). This rearrangement joins TRBV7-6 to TRBJ2-7, with 9 positions matching TRBD1. This clonotype was obtained from an adult woman who had mild COVID-19 (a few samples of this study predate the infection). Cell type and time point are not known. DNA for the CDR3: TGTGCCAGCAGCCCGAGGACAGGGGTTCACGAGCAGTACTTC. Protein sequence: CASSPRTGVHEQYF.